The clone carrying this T cell receptor (beta chain) was counted between two and nine times. Its antigen is still unknown. Generated by immunoSEQ multiplex PCR, the TCRdb table keeps only in-frame clones and is missing some. The table shows 83,000 or so clones, with 80% to 90% occurring only once. If patients had autoimmune disease history or systemic immunosuppression, they were excluded. This record comes from a study of OX40 agonist ivuxolimab in advanced cancers. Points from the study as a whole: Among expanded peripheral T cells, antigen specificity went undetermined. CD8+ T cells averaged more expanded clones than CD4+.

This material consisted of CD4+ or CD8+ T cells sorted from blood, taken in a trial of the OX40 agonist ivuxolimab. The sequence came from an adult with an advanced solid tumor such as melanoma, head and neck, liver or kidney cancer.

CDR3 amino acids: CASSQVTGELFF. CDR3 sequence (DNA): TGTGCCAGCAGCCAAGTCACCGGGGAGCTGTTTTTT. The rearrangement joins TRBV4-2 to TRBJ2-2; unclear D gene. The CDR3 loop spans 12 amino acids. V was trimmed by 1 base and J by 4 bases, leaving 1 base between them. The germline CDR1 and CDR2 sequences are LGHNA and YNFKEQ.